The rows below give T cell receptor beta chains drawn from one sample of a study of T cells after yellow fever vaccination. Each CDR3 protein is one row after TCRdb ran MiXCR on the 5' RACE reads. Of some 560,000 distinct CDR3 sequences in the sample, roughly 19% were seen once. This material consisted of PBMCs, taken 15 days after the yellow fever booster vaccination. The receptors were gathered from a man aged 25 to 45 who received the YFV17D yellow fever vaccine. CDR3s include the opening cysteine and the closing phenylalanine or tryptophan. Not every row has a clone size; where given, it reads once, few, many or a size class.

v_gene: TRBV10-3
j_gene: TRBJ2-1
abundance: .
len: 14
CDR3aa: CAISESTTHDEQFF

v_gene: TRBV7-3
j_gene: TRBJ2-5
abundance: few
len: 14
CDR3aa: CASSPTVRAETQYF

v_gene: TRBV29-1
j_gene: TRBJ2-7
abundance: .
len: 14
CDR3aa: CSAVRSAGVYEQYF

v_gene: TRBV7-8
j_gene: TRBJ2-2
abundance: .
len: 18
CDR3aa: CASSSPGTSGRGTGELFF

v_gene: TRBV9
j_gene: TRBJ2-1
abundance: .
len: 14
CDR3aa: CASSVRGTSSEQFF

v_gene: TRBV3-1
j_gene: TRBJ2-7
abundance: few
len: 12
CDR3aa: CASSQESLEQYF

v_gene: TRBV20-1
j_gene: TRBJ2-3
abundance: few
len: 13
CDR3aa: CSARGPDPDTQYF

v_gene: TRBV5-1
j_gene: TRBJ2-7
abundance: few
len: 16
CDR3aa: CASSLGSTGVSYEQYF

v_gene: TRBV27
j_gene: TRBJ2-7
abundance: .
len: 16
CDR3aa: CASSLSPQGGPYEQYF

v_gene: TRBV28
j_gene: TRBJ2-3
abundance: .
len: 15
CDR3aa: CASSPQGGGTDTQYF

v_gene: TRBV28
j_gene: TRBJ1-3
abundance: .
len: 14
CDR3aa: CASTNPLSGNTIYF

v_gene: TRBV30
j_gene: TRBJ1-5
abundance: .
len: 16
CDR3aa: CAWSEGQPLFSQPQHF

v_gene: TRBV24-1
j_gene: TRBJ2-1
abundance: few
len: 17
CDR3aa: CATSDLGSGRLQGEQFF

v_gene: TRBV25-1
j_gene: TRBJ2-3
abundance: few
len: 17
CDR3aa: CASSSSGQVWGSDTQYF

v_gene: TRBV20-1
j_gene: TRBJ2-5
abundance: few
len: 15
CDR3aa: CSATRTGSGGETQYF

v_gene: TRBV2
j_gene: TRBJ2-7
abundance: few
len: 14
CDR3aa: CASSVLLPAYEQYF

v_gene: TRBV5-1
j_gene: TRBJ2-7
abundance: .
len: 15
CDR3aa: CASSMGQQSSYEQYF

v_gene: TRBV7-9
j_gene: TRBJ1-6
abundance: few
len: 14
CDR3aa: CASSSRHQNSPLHF

v_gene: TRBV12-3/TRBV12-4
j_gene: TRBJ2-3
abundance: few
len: 13
CDR3aa: CASGARGTDTQYF

v_gene: TRBV29-1
j_gene: TRBJ2-4
abundance: few
len: 12
CDR3aa: CSVFGPKNIQYF

v_gene: TRBV11-2
j_gene: TRBJ2-2
abundance: few
len: 13
CDR3aa: CASGPTPAGELFF

v_gene: TRBV9
j_gene: TRBJ2-1
abundance: .
len: 15
CDR3aa: CASSVEPHPYNEQFF

v_gene: TRBV21-1
j_gene: TRBJ2-7
abundance: few
len: 14
CDR3aa: CASSNYPGSNEQYF

v_gene: TRBV29-1
j_gene: TRBJ2-5
abundance: .
len: 12
CDR3aa: CSVTRGGETQYF

v_gene: TRBV18
j_gene: TRBJ2-2
abundance: .
len: 13
CDR3aa: CASSPSEAGELFF

v_gene: TRBV25-1
j_gene: TRBJ1-4
abundance: .
len: 13
CDR3aa: CASSEWWGEKLFF

v_gene: TRBV5-4
j_gene: TRBJ2-4
abundance: .
len: 14
CDR3aa: CASSLKTGQNIQYF

v_gene: TRBV5-1
j_gene: TRBJ2-2
abundance: few
len: 15
CDR3aa: CASKEGQTNTGELFF

v_gene: TRBV20-1
j_gene: TRBJ2-1
abundance: .
len: 14
CDR3aa: CSVSSPGRYNEQFF

v_gene: TRBV19
j_gene: TRBJ2-5
abundance: .
len: 14
CDR3aa: CASSTNRGRETQYF

v_gene: TRBV5-6
j_gene: TRBJ2-2
abundance: .
len: 13
CDR3aa: CARGPGLLGELFF

v_gene: TRBV7-9
j_gene: TRBJ2-3
abundance: .
len: 14
CDR3aa: CASSLGGQAATQYF

v_gene: TRBV20-1
j_gene: TRBJ1-5
abundance: .
len: 12
CDR3aa: CSALGGDQPQHF

v_gene: TRBV12-3/TRBV12-4
j_gene: TRBJ2-1
abundance: .
len: 15
CDR3aa: CASRRTGVSDNEQFF

v_gene: TRBV4-3
j_gene: TRBJ2-1
abundance: few
len: 19
CDR3aa: CASSQLSTSWSSTYNEQFF

v_gene: TRBV5-1
j_gene: TRBJ2-3
abundance: few
len: 14
CDR3aa: CASRLAGEADTQYF

v_gene: TRBV5-5
j_gene: TRBJ2-3
abundance: few
len: 16
CDR3aa: CASSPGGGGGTDTQYF

v_gene: TRBV14
j_gene: TRBJ2-1
abundance: few
len: 13
CDR3aa: CASSLPGVAWQFF

v_gene: TRBV6-5
j_gene: TRBJ2-2
abundance: .
len: 17
CDR3aa: CASSYLTSGSDTGELFF

v_gene: TRBV12-3/TRBV12-4
j_gene: TRBJ2-7
abundance: many
len: 11
CDR3aa: CASSLLDEQYF

v_gene: TRBV29-1
j_gene: TRBJ2-1
abundance: few
len: 15
CDR3aa: CSVEDLAGGVVEQFF

v_gene: TRBV7-9
j_gene: TRBJ2-7
abundance: once
len: 14
CDR3aa: CASSSRAGTYEQYF

v_gene: TRBV4-1
j_gene: TRBJ2-7
abundance: many
len: 12
CDR3aa: CASSQDEDEQYF

v_gene: TRBV27
j_gene: TRBJ2-7
abundance: few
len: 10
CDR3aa: CASHLYEQYF

v_gene: TRBV20-1
j_gene: TRBJ2-1
abundance: few
len: 15
CDR3aa: CSAPRFEREGNEQFF

v_gene: TRBV5-5
j_gene: TRBJ2-1
abundance: .
len: 15
CDR3aa: CASSLAGPPYNEQFF

v_gene: TRBV6-5
j_gene: TRBJ2-7
abundance: once
len: 14
CDR3aa: CASSYGGGPGEQYF

v_gene: TRBV20-1
j_gene: TRBJ2-2
abundance: .
len: 17
CDR3aa: CSAPRAGTSGTTGELFF

v_gene: TRBV27
j_gene: TRBJ2-3
abundance: .
len: 16
CDR3aa: CASSLQGLSSTDTQYF

v_gene: TRBV7-2
j_gene: TRBJ1-4
abundance: few
len: 15
CDR3aa: CASSVQGGWAEKLFF

v_gene: TRBV15
j_gene: TRBJ1-6
abundance: .
len: 15
CDR3aa: CATSKASSYNSPLHF

v_gene: TRBV7-9
j_gene: TRBJ2-1
abundance: .
len: 13
CDR3aa: CASSFPRAVQQFF

v_gene: TRBV5-1
j_gene: TRBJ2-7
abundance: few
len: 15
CDR3aa: CASSLGYGPSYEQYF

v_gene: TRBV12-3/TRBV12-4
j_gene: TRBJ2-7
abundance: .
len: 13
CDR3aa: CANSFGTQGEQYF

v_gene: TRBV7-2
j_gene: TRBJ2-3
abundance: .
len: 17
CDR3aa: CASSLRNPVAGADTQYF

v_gene: TRBV20-1
j_gene: TRBJ2-6
abundance: .
len: 14
CDR3aa: CSASRTPGANVLTF

v_gene: TRBV11-2
j_gene: TRBJ2-2
abundance: .
len: 18
CDR3aa: CASSLDWLAGESGGELFF